The 10 T cell receptor beta chains below all came from one sample that was sequenced in a study of preoperative IRX-2 immunotherapy in early breast cancer (dated by TCRdb to between 2017 and 2020). The meaning of the sample's treatment or condition label: preoperative locoregional IRX-2 cytokine immunotherapy. Receptor amplification or capture employed the immunoSEQ multiplex PCR assay. This is the immuneACCESS table as TCRdb keeps it, with only in-frame sequences that have V and J called. A part of the clones is gone; compared with another copy, unresolved V genes explain less than half, and the rest is unexplained. This sample comprises 20,000 to 30,000 clones, 65% to 85% of them detected only once. Roughly 2.2% of the sample lies in the top ten. This material consisted of lymph node tissue, taken before IRX-2 immunotherapy. The receptors come from a human donor with breast cancer.

The V call is TRBV12-5, the J call TRBJ1-4; 7 bases match TRBD1. The CDR3 length is 17 residues. Germline V gives CDR1 LGHNT, CDR2 FRNRAP. The CDR3 DNA sequence: TGTGCCAGCGGAAGACAGGGTGTAATCGCAACTAATGAAAAACTGTTTTTT. This encodes CASGRQGVIATNEKLFF. Variable domain in full (rest from reference TRBV12-5 and TRBJ1-4): DARVTQTPRHKVTEMGQEVTMRCQPILGHNTVFWYRQTMMQGLELLAYFRNRAPLDDSGMPKDRFSAEMPDATLATLKIQPSEPRDSAVYFCASGRQGVIATNEKLFFGSGTQLSVL.

The chain uses TRBV7-1 and TRBJ1-1; no definite D call. TRBV7-1 counts as an open reading frame of uncertain function. The V end lost 5 bases, the J end lost 5 bases, and 12 bases lay between the germline ends. The CDR3 contains 13 residues. Here the CDR3 DNA reads TGTGCCAGCAGCCAAGACCCAGGAACTGAAGCTTTCTTT. Its protein product is CASSQDPGTEAFF.

This clone was detected only once. The rearrangement uses TRBV11-3 and TRBJ1-1; D not certain. Per germline, CDR1 SGHNT and CDR2 YENEEA. Between the trimmed V and J ends, which lost 3 bases and 0 bases, there was a span of 14 bases. The CDR3 runs 16 residues. CDR3 DNA: TGTGCCAGCAGCTTGGCCTCGGGTCAAATGAACACTGAAGCTTTCTTT. Translated: CASSLASGQMNTEAFF.

V gene TRBV6-8 combines with J gene TRBJ1-2, with 7 bases matching TRBD1. The CDR3 runs 13 residues. J was trimmed by 6 bases and V by 6 bases; bases with no gene match: 7. CDR1 and CDR2 (germline): MNHGY, SAAAGT. The CDR3 nucleotides are TGTGCCAGCAGCTTAGACAGGGAGGATGGCTACACCTTC. It yields the protein CASSLDREDGYTF.

The chain carries TRBV7-5 and TRBJ2-2; the DNA was not used to check the table's D call, TRBD2. TRBV7-5 is listed as a pseudogene. CDR3 length: 15 amino acids. The CDR3: CARHPRQGGPGELFF. The CDR3 nucleotides read TGTGCCAGACATCCCCGGCAGGGAGGTCCCGGGGAGCTGTTTTTT.

The rearrangement uses TRBV19 and TRBJ1-2; no clear D gene. The germline V and J ends were trimmed by 5 bases and 2 bases, with 12 bases remaining between them. This CDR3 is built from 14 residues. Germline CDR1 LNHDA, CDR2 SQIVND (reference sequence). The CDR3 sequence is CASSAWKANYGYTF. For the CDR3, the DNA is TGTGCCAGTAGTGCTTGGAAGGCCAACTATGGCTACACCTTC.

This chain uses TRBV6-8 with TRBJ2-7, with D unresolved. V was pared by 6 bases and J by 3 bases, with 12 bases between. Germline V gene lookup returns CDR1 MNHGY and CDR2 SAAAGT. CDR3 length: 13 residues. The CDR3 sequence: CASSSPPRYEQYF. CDR3 coding DNA: TGTGCCAGCAGCTCCCCCCCGCGCTACGAGCAGTACTTC.

The J gene is TRBJ1-3, the V gene TRBV7-8; TRBD1 matches 7 bases. V shed 6 bases, J shed 3 bases, and the junction held 5 bases outside the gene matches. This CDR3 has 14 residues. Germline V lookup: CDR1 SGHVS, CDR2 FQNEAQ. CDR3 nucleotides: TGTGCCAGCAGAGACAGGGTGGTTGGAAACACCATATATTTT. It encodes CASRDRVVGNTIYF.

The genes are TRBV6-8 and TRBJ1-5; tentatively, D is TRBD1 (6 bases). The CDR3 is 13 amino acids. V lost 6 bases, J lost 3 bases, and 9 bases lay in between. Germline-derived CDR1 and CDR2 are MNHGY and SAAAGT. The CDR3 coding sequence is TGTGCCAGCAGGGACAGCTACAATCAGCCCCAGCATTTT. This translates into CASRDSYNQPQHF.

The chain is built from TRBV6-8 and TRBJ1-6; TRBD1 matches 9 bases. This CDR3 has 16 amino acids. The ends lost 0 bases at V and 9 bases at J; junction bases unmatched: 6. The germline V gene has CDR1 MNHGY and CDR2 SAAAGT. Here the CDR3 DNA reads TGTGCCAGCAGTTACTCATGGGACAGGGTCGGTTCACCCCTCCACTTT. It yields the protein CASSYSWDRVGSPLHF.